Shown below are 23 T cell receptor beta chains from a single sample sequenced in a study of PD-1 blockade in classical Hodgkin lymphoma. Clones were sequenced by immunoSEQ multiplex PCR, and TCRdb holds only the in-frame ones, with some missing. Among 8,500 or so clones, more than 65% were seen once, and the ten largest hold around 10%. No patient escaped relapse after autologous stem cell transplantation, and brentuximab vedotin exposure varied. Purification of CD4+ T cells from thawed PBMCs was achieved by magnetic negative selection. This specimen was CD4+ T cells from blood, taken at baseline. The receptors shown here come from a human donor with classical Hodgkin lymphoma.

This clone has a handful of counts. V gene TRBV5-1 combines with J gene TRBJ1-1, with a tentative D call TRBD1 (6 bases). Germline CDR1 is SGHRS and CDR2 is YFSETQ. The CDR3 spans 13 residues. Trimming stripped 0 bases from V and 3 bases from J, with 6 bases between. This CDR3 reads CASSLDRDTEAFF. Here the CDR3 DNA reads TGCGCCAGCAGCTTGGACAGGGACACTGAAGCTTTCTTT.

The rearrangement uses TRBV19 and TRBJ2-1, with D unresolved. V lost 8 bases, J lost 2 bases, and 19 bases lay in between. This CDR3 contains 16 residues. Germline CDR1 LNHDA, CDR2 SQIVND (reference sequence). The CDR3 nucleotides read TGTGCCAGTCCGAAACTAATAGGAAGGCCCTACAATGAGCAGTTCTTC. Translated, it gives CASPKLIGRPYNEQFF. Full variable domain (outside the CDR3, taken from reference TRBV19 and TRBJ2-1): DGGITQSPKYLFRKEGQNVTLSCEQNLNHDAMYWYRQDPGQGLRLIYYSQIVNDFQKGDIAEGYSVSREKKESFPLTVTSAQKNPTAFYLCASPKLIGRPYNEQFFGPGTRLTVL.

V is TRBV21-1 and J is TRBJ2-5; TRBD2, the table's D call, was not compared with the DNA. TRBV21-1 is designated a pseudogene. The CDR3 has 21 amino acids. This CDR3 reads CASSKERTELEPLAGGETQYF. The CDR3 coding sequence is TGTGCCAGCAGCAAAGAAAGAACAGAGCTGGAACCCCTAGCGGGAGGAGAGACCCAGTACTTC.

The V call is TRBV5-1, the J call TRBJ2-2; TRBD1 might be the D (5 bases). Germline V gene data show CDR1 as SGHRS and CDR2 as YFSETQ. CDR3 length equals 16 residues. Trimming left V 3 bases short and J 3 bases short, with 15 bases between. This CDR3 is CASSSRVYSDTGELFF. The CDR3 region has the DNA TGCGCCAGCAGCTCCAGGGTTTATTCGGACACCGGGGAGCTGTTTTTT.

This clone showed up just a few times. Mismatch with germline at one junction end may stem from a read error. This rearrangement joins TRBV5-4 to TRBJ2-7; TRBD2 agrees at 15 bases. The CDR3 consists of 17 residues. Germline V gene lookup returns CDR1 SGHNT and CDR2 YYREEE (reference sequence). CDR3 in amino acids: CASSLGLAGGYSYEQYF. DNA of the CDR3: TGTGCCAGCAGTTTGGGACTAGCGGGAGGTTACTCCTACGAGCAGTACTTC.

The genes are TRBV6-1 and TRBJ1-3; 7 bases line up with TRBD1. The trim removed 4 bases at V and 4 bases at J, leaving 10 bases unmatched. Germline V lookup: CDR1 MNHNS, CDR2 SASEGT. This CDR3 has 16 amino acids. DNA of the CDR3: TGTGCCAGCAGTGGCTATGACAGGGCAGGAGGAAACACCATATATTTT. Its translation: CASSGYDRAGGNTIYF.

This clone is a singleton in its sample. The rearrangement joins TRBV2 to TRBJ2-2; 8 bases are shared with TRBD2. The CDR3 contains 16 residues. After removal of 4 bases from V and 0 bases from J, the junction contained 4 bases not matched to a gene. The V gene's germline CDR1 is SNHLY and CDR2 FYNNEI. The CDR3 nucleotides read TGTGCCAGCAGTGGGAGAGCGGGAGCGAACACCGGGGAGCTGTTTTTT. This codes for CASSGRAGANTGELFF.

This chain joins TRBV9 and TRBJ1-4, with unresolved D. This CDR3 has 16 amino acids. Between the trimmed V and J ends, which lost 0 bases and 4 bases, there was a span of 13 bases. Germline V CDR1 and CDR2: SGDLS, YYNGEE. The CDR3 coding sequence is TGTGCCAGCAGCGTAGGGGATGGGCTAGTTAATGAAAAACTGTTTTTT. Protein sequence: CASSVGDGLVNEKLFF.

J is TRBJ1-6 and V is TRBV28, with 7 nucleotides matching TRBD1. Trimming cost V 3 bases and J 7 bases; bases outside gene matches: 3. CDR1 and CDR2 (germline): MDHEN, SYDVKM. The CDR3 is made up of 14 amino acids. CDR3 nucleotides: TGTGCCAGCAGTTTTCAGGGGGTAAATTCACCCCTCCACTTT. Protein: CASSFQGVNSPLHF.

V usage is TRBV6-1 and J usage is TRBJ1-1; D remains ambiguous. The CDR3 spans 13 residues. V lost 2 bases and J lost 4, with 8 bases in between. Germline V gene sequence: CDR1 MNHNS, CDR2 SASEGT. The CDR3 loop is CASSETQGTEAFF. The CDR3 DNA reads as TGTGCCAGCAGTGAAACCCAAGGCACTGAAGCTTTCTTT.

This clone was found once. The chain carries TRBV6-1 and TRBJ1-1, with TRBD1 as a possible D gene (6 bases). V lost 6 bases and J 3 bases, leaving 17 bases between the germline ends. Germline V gene data show CDR1 as MNHNS and CDR2 as SASEGT. This CDR3 has 15 amino acids. The CDR3 loop reads CASRRGGWEYTEAFF. The CDR3 bases are TGTGCCAGCAGGAGGGGGGGTTGGGAGTACACTGAAGCTTTCTTT.

V and J are TRBV25-1 and TRBJ2-7, with 8 bases fitting TRBD2. The CDR3 runs to 13 residues. V trimming: 4 bases; J trimming: 4 bases; junction bases outside the gene matches: 3. The germline gives CDR1 MGHDK, CDR2 SYGVNS. The CDR3 loop reads CASSVSGTYEQYF. CDR3 sequence (DNA): TGTGCCAGCAGTGTTAGCGGGACGTACGAGCAGTACTTC.

As concerns this clone: The DNA is omitted, as the CDR3 cannot be located on it reliably, and the CDR3 follows TCRdb's listing. The rearrangement joins TRBV6-5 to TRBJ2-5; TRBD1, the table's D call, lacks a check against the DNA. Per the germline V gene, CDR1 is MNHEY and CDR2 is SVGAGI. The CDR3 is 16 amino acids in total, end residues counted. The CDR3 region is CASSSSGQGAGETQYF.

The chain recombines TRBV28 with TRBJ1-2; no definite D call. From germline, CDR1 is MDHEN and CDR2 SYDVKM. The CDR3 has 12 residues. V lost 0 bases, J lost 5 bases, and 4 bases lay in between. The CDR3 DNA is TGTGCCAGCAGTTTATGGAGTTATGGCTACACCTTC. Residues: CASSLWSYGYTF.

The rearrangement joins TRBV6-6 to TRBJ1-5, with 12 nucleotides matching TRBD1. The CDR3 spans 15 residues. V shed 5 bases, J shed 6 bases, and the junction held 5 bases outside the gene matches. Germline lookup yields CDR1 MNHNY and CDR2 SVGAGI (reference sequence). CDR3 sequence reads: CASSGGTGGSQPQHF. The CDR3 nucleotides read TGTGCCAGCAGTGGGGGGACAGGGGGCAGTCAGCCCCAGCATTTT.

This clone was found once. This chain links TRBV28 with TRBJ2-2; TRBD1 agrees at 7 bases. Germline CDR1 and CDR2: MDHEN and SYDVKM. V lost 5 bases, J lost 0 bases, and 0 bases stayed unmatched. There are 14 residues in the CDR3. The CDR3 reads CASSGTANTGELFF. The CDR3 region has the DNA TGTGCCAGCAGTGGGACAGCGAACACCGGGGAGCTGTTTTTT. Full variable domain (outside the CDR3, taken from reference TRBV28 and TRBJ2-2): DVKVTQSSRYLVKRTGEKVFLECVQDMDHENMFWYRQDPGLGLRLIYFSYDVKMKEKGDIPEGYSVSREKKERFSLILESASTNQTSMYLCASSGTANTGELFFGEGSRLTVL.

This chain links TRBV7-8 with TRBJ1-3; D remains ambiguous. Germline-derived CDR1 and CDR2 are SGHVS and FQNEAQ. The CDR3 spans 13 residues. V was cut by 4 bases and J by 4 bases, with 8 bases left in between. The CDR3 sequence: CASSSAEGNTIYF. The CDR3 nucleotides are TGTGCCAGCAGCTCGGCGGAGGGAAACACCATATATTTT.

The chain employs TRBV5-1 and TRBJ2-3; no firm D call. From germline, CDR1 is SGHRS and CDR2 YFSETQ. V was shortened by 0 bases and J by 3 bases, with 8 bases between the two germline ends. The CDR3 spans 14 residues. The CDR3 region has the DNA TGCGCCAGCAGCTTGGCCTACTCAACAGATACGCAGTATTTT. Its protein product is CASSLAYSTDTQYF.

J is TRBJ2-1 and V is TRBV6-4, with D uncertain. Trimming removed 2 bases from V and 9 bases from J, with 20 bases in between. The CDR3 contains 16 residues. Germline assignment: CDR1 MRHNA and CDR2 SNTAGT. This CDR3 is CASSDRSAWGLGEQFF. The CDR3 nucleotides are TGTGCCAGCAGTGACAGATCGGCTTGGGGTTTGGGTGAGCAGTTCTTC.

This clone was found once. The chain has TRBV5-1 and TRBJ2-7; 8 bases are a match to TRBD1. Trimming at V came to 3 bases and at J to 7 bases, leaving 18 bases not matched to a gene. The CDR3 is 17 amino acids. Looked up from germline, CDR1 is SGHRS and CDR2 is YFSETQ. Here the CDR3 DNA reads TGCGCCAGCAGCTCGAGGTGGGGACAGGACATCTATGGGGAGCAGTACTTC. Protein: CASSSRWGQDIYGEQYF. The whole variable domain, filled in from reference TRBV5-1 and TRBJ2-7, reads KAGVTQTPRYLIKTRGQQVTLSCSPISGHRSVSWYQQTPGQGLQFLFEYFSETQRNKGNFPGRFSGRQFSNSRSEMNVSTLELGDSALYLCASSSRWGQDIYGEQYFGPGTRLTVT.

This chain connects TRBV27 to TRBJ2-3, with 10 nucleotides matching TRBD2. Unmatched junction bases numbered 13, after V lost 3 bases and J lost 4 bases. The germline V gene encodes CDR1 MNHEY and CDR2 SMNVEV (reference sequence). This CDR3 has 18 residues. The CDR3 sequence: CASSLLRLAGEHPDTQYF. The CDR3 region has the DNA TGTGCCAGCAGTTTGCTCCGGCTAGCGGGAGAACATCCAGATACGCAGTATTTT.

The V and J genes are TRBV5-1 and TRBJ2-1; TRBD1 matches 10 bases. Losses at the gene ends were 4 bases for V and 0 bases for J; bases not matched to a gene: 4. This CDR3 spans 16 amino acids. The germline gives CDR1 SGHRS, CDR2 YFSETQ. The CDR3: CASSRTGGISYNEQFF. The CDR3 nucleotides read TGCGCCAGCAGCAGGACAGGGGGGATCTCCTACAATGAGCAGTTCTTC.

The chain employs TRBV7-2 and TRBJ2-7; D is possibly TRBD2 (6 bases). The ends were cut back, 2 bases at V and 2 bases at J, with 19 bases in the middle. The CDR3 is 17 residues long. CDR1 and CDR2 (germline): SGHTA, FQGNSA. CDR3 loop: CASSLPWGGGNPYEQYF. CDR3 DNA sequence: TGTGCCAGCAGCTTACCGTGGGGAGGAGGGAACCCCTACGAGCAGTACTTC.